The 3 T cell receptor beta chains presented below share a single source sample, sequenced in a study of shared clonotypes between healthy human individuals. Sequencing was performed with immunoSEQ multiplex PCR; in TCRdb, only in-frame clones are kept and a portion is missing. The sample contains 2 million to 2.5 million clones, over 85% of which appear only once. The sequencing input was naive CD4+ T cells from PBMCs. Noted subset: CD45RA+ positively selected. The receptors here all came from a man between 18 and 29 years old in good health. Some clones in this sample may be carry-over from other donors' samples.

The chain carries TRBV5-8 and TRBJ1-3; D is unclear. Looked up from germline, CDR1 is SGHTS and CDR2 is YDEGEE. The germline V and J ends were trimmed by 4 bases and 0 bases, with 8 bases remaining between them. The CDR3 has 14 amino acids. The CDR3 spells CASSRGVSGNTIYF. CDR3 in DNA: TGTGCCAGCAGCCGGGGTGTCTCTGGAAACACCATATATTTT. The whole variable domain, remainder taken from reference TRBV5-8 and TRBJ1-3, is EAGVTQSPTHLIKTRGQQATLRCSPISGHTSVYWYQQALGLGLQFLLWYDEGEERNRGNFPPRFSGRQFPNYSSELNVNALELEDSALYLCASSRGVSGNTIYFGEGSWLTVV.

This clone was recorded once. The V and J genes are TRBV29-1 and TRBJ2-3, with D maybe TRBD2 (6 bases). Per germline, CDR1 SQVTM and CDR2 ANQGSEA. The V end lost 4 bases, the J end lost 4 bases, and 12 bases lay between the germline ends. The CDR3 has 13 residues. This chain's CDR3 is CSVARESPDTQYF. The CDR3 nucleotides are TGCAGCGTTGCCCGGGAGTCTCCAGATACGCAGTATTTT.

This clone was seen only once. This CDR3 is also generated by other DNA sequences in the sample. This sequence joins TRBV7-2 and TRBJ2-7, with D possibly being TRBD1 (6 bases). Per the germline V gene, CDR1 is SGHTA and CDR2 is FQGNSA. The CDR3 spans 14 residues. V was cut by 2 bases and J by 0 bases, with 8 bases left in between. CDR3 nucleotide sequence: TGTGCCAGCAGCTTAACAGGGCCCTCCTACGAGCAGTACTTC. Encoded protein: CASSLTGPSYEQYF.